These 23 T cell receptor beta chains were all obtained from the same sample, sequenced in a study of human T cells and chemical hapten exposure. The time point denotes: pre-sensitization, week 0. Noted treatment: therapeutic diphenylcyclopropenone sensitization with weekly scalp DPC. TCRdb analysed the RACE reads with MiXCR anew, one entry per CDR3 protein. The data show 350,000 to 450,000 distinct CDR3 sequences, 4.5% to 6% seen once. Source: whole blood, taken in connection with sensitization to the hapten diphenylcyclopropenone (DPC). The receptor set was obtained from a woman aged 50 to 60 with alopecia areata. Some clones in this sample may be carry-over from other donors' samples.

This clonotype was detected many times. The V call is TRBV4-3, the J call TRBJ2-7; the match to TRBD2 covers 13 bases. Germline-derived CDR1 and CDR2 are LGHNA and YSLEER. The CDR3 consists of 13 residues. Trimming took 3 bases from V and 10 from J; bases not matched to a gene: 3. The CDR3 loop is CASSHGLAGEQYF. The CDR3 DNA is TGCGCCAGCAGCCACGGACTAGCGGGAGAACAGTACTTC.

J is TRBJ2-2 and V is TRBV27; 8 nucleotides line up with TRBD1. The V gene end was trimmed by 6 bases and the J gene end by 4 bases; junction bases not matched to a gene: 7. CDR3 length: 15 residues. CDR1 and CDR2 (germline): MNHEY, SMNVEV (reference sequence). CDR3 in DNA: TGTGCCAGCAGCCGGACAGGGAGCGCCACCGGGGAGCTGTTTTTT. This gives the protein CASSRTGSATGELFF.

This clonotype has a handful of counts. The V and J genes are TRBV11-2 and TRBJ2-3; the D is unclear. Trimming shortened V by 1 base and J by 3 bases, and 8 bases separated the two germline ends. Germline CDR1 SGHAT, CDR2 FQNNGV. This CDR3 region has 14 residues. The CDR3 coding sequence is TGTGCCAGCAGCTTAGGGCGGCGGACAGATACGCAGTATTTT. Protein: CASSLGRRTDTQYF.

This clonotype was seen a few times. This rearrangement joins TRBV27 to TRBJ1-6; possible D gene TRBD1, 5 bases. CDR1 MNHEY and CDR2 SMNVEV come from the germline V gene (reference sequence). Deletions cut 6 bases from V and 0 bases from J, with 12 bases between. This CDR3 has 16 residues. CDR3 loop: CASSPRGSSYNSPLHF. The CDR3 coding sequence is TGTGCCAGCAGCCCACGGGGGAGCTCCTATAATTCACCCCTCCACTTT.

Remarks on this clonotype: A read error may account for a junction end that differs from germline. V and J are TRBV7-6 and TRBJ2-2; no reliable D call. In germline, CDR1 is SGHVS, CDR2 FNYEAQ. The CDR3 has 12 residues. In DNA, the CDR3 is TGTGCCAACAGCTACAATCCCGGGGAGCTGTTTTTT. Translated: CANSYNPGELFF.

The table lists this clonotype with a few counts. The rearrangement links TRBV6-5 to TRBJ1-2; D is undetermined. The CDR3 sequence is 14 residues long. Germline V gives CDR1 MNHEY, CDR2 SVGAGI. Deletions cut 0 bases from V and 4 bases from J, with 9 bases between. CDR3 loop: CASSYSPMIYGYTF. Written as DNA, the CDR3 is TGTGCCAGCAGTTACTCTCCGATGATCTATGGCTACACCTTC.

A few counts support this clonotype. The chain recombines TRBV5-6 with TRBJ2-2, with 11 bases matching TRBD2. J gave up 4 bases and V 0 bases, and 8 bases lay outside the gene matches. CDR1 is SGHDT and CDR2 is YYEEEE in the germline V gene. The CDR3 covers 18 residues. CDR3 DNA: TGTGCCAGCAGCTTGGATGCCGCTAGCGGGGGGCCCACCGGGGAGCTGTTTTTT. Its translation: CASSLDAASGGPTGELFF. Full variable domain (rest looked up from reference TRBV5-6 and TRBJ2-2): DAGVTQSPTHLIKTRGQQVTLRCSPKSGHDTVSWYQQALGQGPQFIFQYYEEEERQRGNFPDRFSGHQFPNYSSELNVNALLLGDSALYLCASSLDAASGGPTGELFFGEGSRLTVL.

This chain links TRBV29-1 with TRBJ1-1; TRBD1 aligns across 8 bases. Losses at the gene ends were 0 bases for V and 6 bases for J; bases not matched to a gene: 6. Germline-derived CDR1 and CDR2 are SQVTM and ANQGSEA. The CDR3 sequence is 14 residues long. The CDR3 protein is CSVEDRRQGPEAFF. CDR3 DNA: TGCAGCGTTGAAGATCGGAGACAGGGGCCTGAAGCTTTCTTT.

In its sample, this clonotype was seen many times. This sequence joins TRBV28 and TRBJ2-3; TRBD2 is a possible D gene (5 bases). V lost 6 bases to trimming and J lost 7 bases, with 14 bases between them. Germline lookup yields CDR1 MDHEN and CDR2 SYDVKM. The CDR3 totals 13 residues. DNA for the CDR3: TGTGCCAGCAGCCCCCCGTCGGGGAATACGCAGTATTTT. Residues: CASSPPSGNTQYF.

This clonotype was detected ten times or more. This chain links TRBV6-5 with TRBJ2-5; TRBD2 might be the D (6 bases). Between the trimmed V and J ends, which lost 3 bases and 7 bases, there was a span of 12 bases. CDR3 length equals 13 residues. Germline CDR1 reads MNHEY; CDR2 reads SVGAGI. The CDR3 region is CASSYKSGGTQYF. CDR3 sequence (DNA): TGTGCCAGCAGTTATAAATCCGGGGGGACCCAGTACTTC.

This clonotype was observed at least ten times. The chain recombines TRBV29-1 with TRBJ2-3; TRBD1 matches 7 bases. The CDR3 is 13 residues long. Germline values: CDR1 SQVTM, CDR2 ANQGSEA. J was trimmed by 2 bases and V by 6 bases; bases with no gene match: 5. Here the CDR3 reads CSVGTDSTDTQYF. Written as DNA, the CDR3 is TGCAGCGTCGGGACAGACTCCACAGATACGCAGTATTTT.

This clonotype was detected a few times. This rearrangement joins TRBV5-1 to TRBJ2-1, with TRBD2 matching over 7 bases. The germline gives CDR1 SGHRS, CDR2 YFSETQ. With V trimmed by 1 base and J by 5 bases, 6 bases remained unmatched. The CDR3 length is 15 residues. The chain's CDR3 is CASSLYAGADNEQFF. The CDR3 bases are TGCGCCAGCAGCTTGTATGCGGGAGCGGACAATGAGCAGTTCTTC.

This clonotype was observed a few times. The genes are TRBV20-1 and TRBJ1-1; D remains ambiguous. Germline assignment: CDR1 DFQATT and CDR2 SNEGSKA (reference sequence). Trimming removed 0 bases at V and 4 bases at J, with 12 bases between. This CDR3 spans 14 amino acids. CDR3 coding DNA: TGCAGTGCTAGAGACCCCGGGTTGGGCACTGAAGCTTTCTTT. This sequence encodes CSARDPGLGTEAFF.

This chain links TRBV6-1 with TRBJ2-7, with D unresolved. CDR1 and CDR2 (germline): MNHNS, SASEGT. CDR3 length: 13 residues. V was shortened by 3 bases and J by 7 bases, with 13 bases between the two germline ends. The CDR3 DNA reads TGTGCCAGCAGTGACTACGGATCGGGTGAGCAGTACTTC. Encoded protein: CASSDYGSGEQYF.

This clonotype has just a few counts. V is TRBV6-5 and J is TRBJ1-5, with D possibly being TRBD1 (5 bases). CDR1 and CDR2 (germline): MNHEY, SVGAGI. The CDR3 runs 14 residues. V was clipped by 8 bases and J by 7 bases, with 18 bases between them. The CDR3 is CASGAQQGKQPQHF. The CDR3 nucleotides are TGTGCCAGCGGTGCTCAGCAGGGTAAACAGCCCCAGCATTTT.

The CDR3 nucleotides read TGCGCCAGCAGCTTGGGGGCTAGCGACAATGAGCAGTTCTTC. It translates to CASSLGASDNEQFF. The V and J genes are TRBV5-1 and TRBJ2-1, with D possibly being TRBD2 (6 bases). Germline V CDR1 and CDR2: SGHRS, YFSETQ. V was pared by 0 bases and J by 5 bases, with 9 bases between. The CDR3 runs to 14 residues.

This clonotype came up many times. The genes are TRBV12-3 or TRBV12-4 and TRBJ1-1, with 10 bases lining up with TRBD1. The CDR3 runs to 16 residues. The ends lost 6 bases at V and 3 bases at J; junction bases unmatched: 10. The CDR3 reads CASRPGQGSWDTEAFF. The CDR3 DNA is TGTGCCAGCAGGCCGGGACAGGGGTCTTGGGACACTGAAGCTTTCTTT.

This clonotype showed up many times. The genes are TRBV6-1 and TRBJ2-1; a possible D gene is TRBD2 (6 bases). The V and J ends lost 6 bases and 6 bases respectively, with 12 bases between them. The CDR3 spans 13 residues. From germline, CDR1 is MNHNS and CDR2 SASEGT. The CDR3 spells CASSLTSFNEQFF. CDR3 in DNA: TGTGCCAGCAGCCTTACTAGCTTCAATGAGCAGTTCTTC.

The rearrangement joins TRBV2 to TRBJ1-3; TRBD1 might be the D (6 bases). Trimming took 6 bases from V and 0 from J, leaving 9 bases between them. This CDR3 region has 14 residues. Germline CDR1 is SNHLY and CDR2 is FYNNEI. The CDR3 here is CASRLTGSGNTIYF. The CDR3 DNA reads TGTGCCAGCAGACTGACAGGCTCTGGAAACACCATATATTTT.

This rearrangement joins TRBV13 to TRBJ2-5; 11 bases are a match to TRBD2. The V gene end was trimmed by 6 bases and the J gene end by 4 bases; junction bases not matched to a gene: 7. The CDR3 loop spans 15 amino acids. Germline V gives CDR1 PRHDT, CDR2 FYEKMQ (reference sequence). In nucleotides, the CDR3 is TGTGCCAGCAGTTTGGCGACTAGCGGGACAGAGACCCAGTACTTC. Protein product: CASSLATSGTETQYF.

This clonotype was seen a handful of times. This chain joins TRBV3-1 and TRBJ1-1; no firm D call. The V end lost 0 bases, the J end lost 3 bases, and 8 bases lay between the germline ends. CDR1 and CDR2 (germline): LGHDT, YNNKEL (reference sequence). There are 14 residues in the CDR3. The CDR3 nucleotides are TGTGCCAGCAGCCAAGATAGGGTCTACACTGAAGCTTTCTTT. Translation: CASSQDRVYTEAFF.

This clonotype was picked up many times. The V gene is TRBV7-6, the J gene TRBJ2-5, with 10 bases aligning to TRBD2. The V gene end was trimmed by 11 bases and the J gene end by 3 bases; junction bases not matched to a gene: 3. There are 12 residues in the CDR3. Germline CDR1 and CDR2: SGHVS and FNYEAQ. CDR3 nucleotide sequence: TGTGCCGGAAGCGGGAGGGAAGAGACCCAGTACTTC. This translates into CAGSGREETQYF.

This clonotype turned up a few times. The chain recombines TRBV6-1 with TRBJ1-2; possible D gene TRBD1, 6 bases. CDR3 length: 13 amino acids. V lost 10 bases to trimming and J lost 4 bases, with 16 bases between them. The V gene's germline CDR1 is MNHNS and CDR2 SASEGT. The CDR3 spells CANSRGVGYGYTF. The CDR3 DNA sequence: TGTGCCAATTCCAGGGGAGTGGGCTATGGCTACACCTTC.